Shown below are 3 T cell receptor beta chains from a single sample sequenced in a study of beta chain features in type 1 diabetes. Notes on the study in general: Type 1 diabetes patients had moderately but significantly shorter TCRB CDR3s in all four CD4+ subsets.

Isolated RNA was reverse transcribed in full, so expressed TCRB transcripts were sequenced. Method: immunoSEQ multiplex PCR; TCRdb's copy keeps in-frame clones and lacks some. The table has about 150,000 clones, approximately 7.9% seen once; the top ten hold 0.5%. These receptors' targets are unknown. Sequencing was performed on central memory CD4+ T cells from blood. These receptors were collected from a man aged 18-30 years with type 1 diabetes.

CDR3: CASSLLAVTTADTQYF. DNA of the CDR3: TGTGCCAGCAGCCTACTAGCGGTGACGACTGCAGATACGCAGTATTTT. The J gene is TRBJ2-3, the V gene TRBV7-8; 8 nucleotides align to TRBD2. The germline V gene encodes CDR1 SGHVS and CDR2 FQNEAQ. V trimming: 5 bases; J trimming: 4 bases; junction bases outside the gene matches: 11. The CDR3 has 16 residues.

In its sample, this clone was seen a few times. This chain connects TRBV11-2 to TRBJ2-3; unclear D gene. Between the trimmed V and J ends, which lost 3 bases and 9 bases, there was a span of 13 bases. Germline V gene lookup returns CDR1 SGHAT and CDR2 FQNNGV. The CDR3 has 13 residues. The CDR3 protein is CASSFEPPGTQYF. Here the CDR3 DNA reads TGTGCCAGCAGCTTTGAGCCCCCCGGGACGCAGTATTTT.

The V call is TRBV6-6, the J call TRBJ2-4; 7 bases map to TRBD1. Germline V CDR1 and CDR2: MNHNY, SVGAGI (reference sequence). The V gene end was trimmed by 0 bases and the J gene end by 4 bases; junction bases not matched to a gene: 6. This CDR3 spans 16 amino acids. Here the CDR3 DNA reads TGTGCCAGCAGTTACTCCGTAGGGGGCTCAAAAAACATTCAGTACTTC. The encoded protein is CASSYSVGGSKNIQYF.